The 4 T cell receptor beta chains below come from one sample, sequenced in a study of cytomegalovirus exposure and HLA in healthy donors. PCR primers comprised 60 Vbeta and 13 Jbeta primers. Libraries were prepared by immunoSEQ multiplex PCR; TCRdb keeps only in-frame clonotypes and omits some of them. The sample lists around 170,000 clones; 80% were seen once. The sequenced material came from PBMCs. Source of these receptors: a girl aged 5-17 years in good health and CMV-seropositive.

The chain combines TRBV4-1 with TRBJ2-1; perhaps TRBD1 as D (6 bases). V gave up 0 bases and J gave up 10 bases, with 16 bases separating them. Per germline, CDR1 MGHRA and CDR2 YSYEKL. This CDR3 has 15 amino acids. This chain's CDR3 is CASSQEGAGGMEQFF. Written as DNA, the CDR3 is TGCGCCAGCAGCCAAGAGGGGGCAGGAGGTATGGAGCAGTTCTTC.

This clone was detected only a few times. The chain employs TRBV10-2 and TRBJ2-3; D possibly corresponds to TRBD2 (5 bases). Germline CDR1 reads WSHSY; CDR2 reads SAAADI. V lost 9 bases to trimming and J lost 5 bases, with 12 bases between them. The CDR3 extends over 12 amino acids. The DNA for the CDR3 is TGCGCCAGTGGACTCCAGAAAGATACGCAGTATTTT. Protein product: CASGLQKDTQYF.

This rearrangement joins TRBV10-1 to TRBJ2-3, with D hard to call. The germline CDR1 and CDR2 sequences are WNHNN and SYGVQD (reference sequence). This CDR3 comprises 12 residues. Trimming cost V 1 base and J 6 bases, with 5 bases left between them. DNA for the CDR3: TGCGCCAGCAGTGAGTATATGGATACGCAGTATTTT. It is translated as CASSEYMDTQYF.

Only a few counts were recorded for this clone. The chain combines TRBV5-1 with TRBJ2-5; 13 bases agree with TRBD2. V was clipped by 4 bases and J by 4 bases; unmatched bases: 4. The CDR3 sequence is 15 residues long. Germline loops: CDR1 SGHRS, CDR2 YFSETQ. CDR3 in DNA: TGCGCCAGCAGCATGGGACTAGCGGGACCAGAGACCCAGTACTTC. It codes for CASSMGLAGPETQYF.